The present TCR beta chain was sequenced within a study of vaccination and CD4 T cells after COVID-19. The CDR3 loop spans 14 amino acids. The germline V and J ends were trimmed by 0 bases and 4 bases, with 10 bases remaining between them. Germline CDR1 is SGHNT and CDR2 is YYREEE (reference sequence). About this clonotype: Its antigen is not known.

Treatment noted: roughly 10-day PBMC culture with coronavirus spike peptide pools or control peptides (ViraFEST assay). By negative selection, CD4+ T cells were isolated once culture had run for over nine days. Researchers used the Oncomine TCR Beta short-read assay to sequence DNA from cultured CD4+ T cells. TCRdb itself ran the PCR reads through MiXCR, one entry per CDR3 protein. Of around 9,600 distinct CDR3 sequences in the sample, around 50% were seen once. This TCR came from a human donor who had recovered from COVID-19. Sequencing input: CD4+ T cells from blood, cultured in vitro. The chain couples TRBV5-4 to TRBJ2-5, with D unclear. The CDR3, as DNA: TGTGCCAGCAGCTTGGCGCAGACCGGAGAGACCCAGTACTTC. This encodes CASSLAQTGETQYF.